Listed below are T cell receptor beta chains from one sample, sequenced in a study of tumor-infiltrating lymphocytes in primary liver carcinoma. Each CDR3 protein gets one entry after TCRdb re-called the multiplex PCR reads with MiXCR. Of about 330,000 distinct CDR3 sequences listed, almost 65% were seen once; the top ten hold 5.5% to 8%. Sequences were obtained from peripheral blood. These receptors all stem from a middle-aged man with primary liver carcinoma and hepatitis B virus infection. CDR3s include the opening cysteine and the closing phenylalanine or tryptophan. A D gene is named only where the DNA matches it firmly. Only part of the rows carry a size: once, few, many, or a class if the clone is expanded.

j_call d_call clone_size v_call cdr3_nt cdr3_aa
TRBJ1-1 . once TRBV6-5 TGTGCCAGCAGCATGGGATGGCAGGGGACCACTGAAGCTTTCTTT CASSMGWQGTTEAFF
TRBJ1-1 . . TRBV4-1 TGCGCCAGCAGCCAACGTGGAGGTTTGGACACTGAAGCTTTCTTT CASSQRGGLDTEAFF
TRBJ2-1 TRBD1 . TRBV11-2 TGTGCCAGCACCTTAAAGGGGGCGTGGAATGAGCAGTTCTTC CASTLKGAWNEQFF
TRBJ2-2 . many TRBV11-2 TGTGCCAGCAGCGATTGGGTGGCCGGGGAGCTGTTTTTT CASSDWVAGELFF
TRBJ1-2 . . TRBV20-1 TGCAGTGCTAGAGAGGGAGGGACCAATGGCTACACCTTC CSAREGGTNGYTF
TRBJ1-1 . few TRBV10-3 TGTGCCATCAGACTAGGCGGGGGAGGTAGAGCTGAAGCTTTCTTT CAIRLGGGGRAEAFF
TRBJ1-5 . many TRBV6-5 TGTGCCAGCAGTTCCCTGACAGGACGGAATCAGCCCCAGCATTTT CASSSLTGRNQPQHF
TRBJ2-7 TRBD2 . TRBV6-5 TGTGCCAGCAGTTATCTCCTCTCCGCGGCTAGCGGGTACTACGAGCAGTACTTC CASSYLLSAASGYYEQYF
TRBJ2-2 TRBD1 . TRBV11-2 TGTGCCAGTAGCTCGGCGGAGGGGACAGGGGATCACGGGGATCTGTTTTTT CASSSAEGTGDHGDLFF
TRBJ2-7 . . TRBV5-1 TGCGCCAGCAGCTGGAATGGGGTCGAGCAGTACTTC CASSWNGVEQYF
TRBJ1-3 . few TRBV6-5 TGTGCCAGCAGCTCGGAGGGCATCTCTGGAAACACCATATATTTT CASSSEGISGNTIYF
TRBJ2-3 TRBD2 . TRBV6-6 TGTGACAGCATTTCCATGATAGCGGGAGGAACAGATACGCAGTATTTT CDSISMIAGGTDTQYF
TRBJ2-5 . . TRBV7-3 TGTGCCAGCAGCTTAACGACAGGGAGGGAGACCCAGTACTTC CASSLTTGRETQYF
TRBJ2-7 . . TRBV5-1 TGCGCCAGCAGCTTGTTCGCGTTCGCCGAAAGCTACGAGCAGTACTTC CASSLFAFAESYEQYF
TRBJ2-3 TRBD2 . TRBV18 TGTGCCAGATCACCACCTCTCAGCGGGAGTACCACAGATACGCACTATTTT CARSPPLSGSTTDTHYF
TRBJ1-5 . . TRBV28 TGTGCCAGCAGTTTTGTCAGTTACAATAGCAATCAGCCCCAGCATTTT CASSFVSYNSNQPQHF
TRBJ1-2 TRBD1 . TRBV12-3/TRBV12-4 TGTGCCAGCAGTTTACAGGGGGACTATGGCTACACCTTC CASSLQGDYGYTF